The clone carrying this T cell receptor beta chain has at least ten counts. As yet, its antigen is unknown. These data come from a study of identical twins. General observations from the study: Excess twin sharing in beta out-of-frame sequences was weaker.

The CDR3 runs to 15 residues. V lost 3 bases, J lost 5 bases, and 16 bases lay in between. TCRdb analysed the 5' RACE reads with MiXCR anew, one entry per CDR3 protein. In the table there are roughly 770,000 distinct CDR3 sequences, around a sixth of which are singletons. These data also featured in a second study, about T cells expressing NK-cell markers. That investigation notes: Among CD8+ T cells from six donors, dominant NKG2C+ clonotypes accounted for roughly 1.0-7.0%.

The chain is built from TRBV12-3 or TRBV12-4 and TRBJ1-1; possibly TRBD1 for D (6 bases). Sample: PBMCs. The TCR originated in a woman under 30 in good health. CDR3 region: CASSLGAGQGTEAFF. Written as DNA, the CDR3 is TGTGCCAGCAGTTTGGGGGCAGGCCAAGGGACTGAAGCTTTCTTT.